This T cell receptor beta chain was retrieved from a study of control samples from healthy donors and cancer patients. In this sample, this clone turned up once. Sequencing used immunoSEQ multiplex PCR; TCRdb keeps in-frame clones, though not all of them. The table has 95,000 to 100,000 clones, 75% to 90% seen once; the top ten hold 7.5% to 10%. Per the germline V gene, CDR1 is SEHNR and CDR2 is FQNEAQ (reference sequence). Trimming shortened V by 4 bases and J by 2 bases, and 18 bases separated the two germline ends. This CDR3 contains 16 residues. The genes are TRBV7-9 and TRBJ2-7; D possibly corresponds to TRBD1 (6 bases). The TCR was taken from a man aged 30-40 years in good health. The sample consisted of blood. The CDR3 loop is CASSSRAVGGTYEQYV. CDR3 DNA sequence: TGTGCCAGCAGCTCCCGGGCGGTTGGGGGCACCTACGAGCAGTACGTC.